Listed here are 30 T cell receptor beta chains from one sample, sequenced in a study of T cell clonality in common variable immunodeficiency. Assay: immunoSEQ multiplex PCR; the TCRdb copy retains only in-frame clones and omits some. Recorded here are some 80,000 clones, none singletons. Sequenced material: peripheral blood mononuclear cells. These receptors all stem from a person aged 18 to 75 in good health.

The sample holds a few counts of this clone. The read falls 3 residues short of the CDR3 end, and the missing part is taken from the germline J gene. The V call is TRBV11-1, the J call TRBJ1-1, with D unclear. The CDR3 runs 14 residues. The V and J ends lost 2 bases and 6 bases respectively, with 13 bases between them. The germline V gene encodes CDR1 SGHAT and CDR2 FQDESV (reference sequence). CDR3 DNA (partial): TGTGCCAGCAGCTTAAGTTTAGAGGGCTCTGAA. Its protein product is CASSLSLEGSE. The entire CDR3 sequence reads CASSLSLEGSEAFF.

This clone was seen many times. The read terminates 3 residues ahead of where the CDR3 ends, so the germline J gene completes it. The J gene is TRBJ2-4, the V gene TRBV5-6, with 10 bases lining up with TRBD1. Trimming removed 0 bases from V and 6 bases from J; junction bases left unmatched: 3. CDR1 SGHDT and CDR2 YYEEEE come from the germline V gene. The CDR3 extends over 15 amino acids. The CDR3 protein is CASSLGDRGLNIQYF. Incomplete CDR3 DNA: TGTGCCAGCAGCTTGGGAGACAGGGGGCTAAACATT.

This clone was detected many times. The sequenced CDR3 bases are TGCGCCAGCAGAGGTGTTTCAGATACG. It yields the protein CASRGVSDT. The entire CDR3 reads CASRGVSDTQYF. V is TRBV4-1 and J is TRBJ2-3; no definite D call. The CDR3 is cut off 3 residues early in the read; its end comes from the germline J gene. The CDR3 is 12 amino acids. The germline gives CDR1 MGHRA, CDR2 YSYEKL. V lost 6 bases, J lost 4 bases, and 8 bases lay in between.

This clone was detected many times. With the read ending 3 residues before the CDR3 end, the germline J gene is used to fill in that end. The V and J genes are TRBV19 and TRBJ1-1; D is uncertain. The CDR3 is 15 amino acids. V was clipped by 5 bases and J by 3 bases, with 16 bases between them. The germline CDR1 and CDR2 sequences are LNHDA and SQIVND (reference sequence). The covered CDR3 bases are TGTGCCAGTAGTGAGCGGCCGGTGGCGGACACTGAA. This sequence encodes CASSERPVADTE. The full CDR3 is CASSERPVADTEAFF.

This clone was seen at least ten times. The CDR3 goes on 3 residues after the read ends, and that part is filled in from the germline J gene. V gene TRBV20-1 combines with J gene TRBJ2-2; tentatively, D is TRBD2 (5 bases). Germline CDR1 is DFQATT and CDR2 is SNEGSKA (reference sequence). The CDR3 length is 13 residues. The CDR3 loop reads CLIVSDSTGELFF. The DNA read from the CDR3 is TGCTTGATCGTATCGGACTCCACCGGGGAG.

In its sample, this clone was seen many times. Read coverage stops 3 residues before the CDR3 terminus; the germline J gene supplies the remainder. The chain employs TRBV5-6 and TRBJ2-1; 7 bases align to TRBD1. This CDR3 spans 12 amino acids. Germline assignment: CDR1 SGHDT and CDR2 YYEEEE. Germline trimming cut 7 bases from V and 8 bases from J; bases unmatched to any gene: 6. The part of the CDR3 DNA that was read is TGTGCCAGCGTAGACAGGGCTCATGAG. The encoded protein is CASVDRAHE. The whole CDR3 region reads CASVDRAHEQFF.

This clone was picked up many times. From the germline J gene comes the end of the CDR3, since the read stops 3 residues before it. The J gene is TRBJ1-3, the V gene TRBV5-4; no firm D call. Between the trimmed V and J ends, which lost 4 bases and 2 bases, there was a span of 16 bases. Germline V lookup: CDR1 SGHNT, CDR2 YYREEE (reference sequence). The CDR3 sequence is 16 residues long. CDR3 region: CASSIDILSTGNTIYF. The CDR3 DNA, read in part, is TGTGCCAGCAGCATAGACATCCTATCAACTGGAAACACC.

This clone was counted at least ten times. Read coverage stops 3 residues before the CDR3 terminus; the germline J gene supplies the remainder. The J gene is TRBJ2-5, the V gene TRBV20-1; 8 bases fit TRBD2. J gave up 3 bases and V 0 bases, and 9 bases lay outside the gene matches. The CDR3 spans 16 residues. Germline V gene lookup returns CDR1 DFQATT and CDR2 SNEGSKA (reference sequence). CDR3 residues: CSARDEWGTSKETQYF. The CDR3 DNA, read in part, is TGCAGTGCTAGAGATGAATGGGGGACTAGTAAAGAGACC.

The table lists this clone with many counts. The read halts 3 residues ahead of the CDR3 end, with the missing end drawn from the germline J gene. The genes are TRBV14 and TRBJ2-7; weak D call: TRBD1 (5 bases). Germline CDR1 SGHDN, CDR2 FVKESK. This CDR3 is 17 amino acids long. The V and J ends lost 0 bases and 2 bases respectively, with 17 bases between them. CDR3: CASSQDPRDRGTYEQYF. CDR3 DNA (partial): TGTGCCAGCAGCCAAGATCCCCGAGACAGAGGTACCTACGAG.

This clone was observed at least ten times. The read ends 3 residues before the CDR3 terminus; that terminus is restored from the germline J gene. The chain joins TRBV6-2 or TRBV6-3 to TRBJ1-2; 8 nucleotides agree with TRBD1. Germline CDR1 reads MNHEY; CDR2 reads SVGEGT. This CDR3 comprises 15 residues. The DNA read from the CDR3 is TGTGCCAGCAGTCCGGGACAGGCGACCCTCGGGGGC. Its protein product is CASSPGQATLGG. The CDR3 in full is CASSPGQATLGGYTF.

This clone was detected ten times or more. The read falls 3 residues short of the CDR3 end, and the missing part is taken from the germline J gene. The V and J genes are TRBV29-1 and TRBJ1-1; possibly TRBD1 for D (5 bases). In germline, CDR1 is SQVTM, CDR2 ANQGSEA. V lost 6 bases and J 3 bases, leaving 11 bases between the germline ends. This CDR3 has 12 residues. The CDR3 DNA, read in part, is TGCAGCGTCAAGGGGTGGGACACTGAA. This encodes CSVKGWDTE. The full CDR3 reads CSVKGWDTEAFF.

This clone has a count of ten or more. Coverage ceases 3 residues before the CDR3 finishes, and the germline J gene fills in the end. The chain joins TRBV6-4 to TRBJ2-3; 10 bases fit TRBD2. Germline assignment: CDR1 MRHNA and CDR2 SNTAGT. The CDR3 is 16 amino acids. V lost 5 bases, J lost 2 bases, and 7 bases stayed unmatched. CDR3 residues: CASSPWTSGTTDTQYF. The sequenced part of the CDR3 DNA is TGTGCCAGCAGTCCTTGGACTAGCGGTACCACAGATACG.

This clone has a count of ten or more. The sequence runs out 3 residues before the end of the CDR3; the remainder is reconstructed from the germline J gene. V gene TRBV20-1 combines with J gene TRBJ2-7; either TRBD1 or TRBD2 may supply D (6 bases each). CDR3 length: 14 amino acids. CDR1 is DFQATT and CDR2 is SNEGSKA in the germline V gene (reference sequence). Trimming took off 5 bases at V and 4 bases at J, with 18 bases between the two ends. The CDR3 DNA, read in part, is TGCAGTGCTCTTTCCGCGGAGGGGGAGTACGAG. This codes for CSALSAEGEYE. The complete CDR3 reads CSALSAEGEYEQYF.

This clone was detected ten times or more. The missing CDR3 end, 3 residues past where the read stops, is filled in from the germline J gene. The chain is built from TRBV18 and TRBJ2-7; D unclear. The V gene's germline CDR1 is KGHSH and CDR2 LQKENI. The CDR3 extends over 14 amino acids. Trimming left V 5 bases short and J 0 bases short, with 11 bases between. The CDR3 DNA, read in part, is TGTGCCAGCTCAAGGTCTGGCCTCTCCTACGAG. It translates to CASSRSGLSYE. The entire CDR3 protein reads CASSRSGLSYEQYF.

At least ten counts were recorded for this clone. The read finishes 3 residues shy of the CDR3 end, and the germline J gene is used to complete it. The chain combines TRBV7-3 with TRBJ2-2; 7 bases map to TRBD2. CDR3 length: 15 amino acids. The germline V gene has CDR1 SGHTA and CDR2 FQGTGA. J gave up 8 bases and V 0 bases, and 6 bases lay outside the gene matches. CDR3 DNA (partial): TGTGCCAGCAGCTTAACAGGCGGGAGAAAGGGGGAG. Translation: CASSLTGGRKGE. The complete CDR3 sequence is CASSLTGGRKGELFF. The full variable domain, with the rest looked up from reference TRBV7-3 and TRBJ2-2, is GAGVSQTPSNKVTEKGKYVELRCDPISGHTALYWYRQSLGQGPEFLIYFQGTGAADDSGLPNDRFFAVRPEGSVSTLKIQRTERGDSAVYLCASSLTGGRKGELFFGEGSRLTVL.

This clone has ten or more counts. The sequenced fragment ends 3 residues before the CDR3 boundary, so the rest is inferred from the germline J gene. The chain joins TRBV7-8 to TRBJ2-1; D remains ambiguous. This CDR3 has 16 residues. CDR1 is SGHVS and CDR2 is FQNEAQ in the germline V gene. Trimming shortened V by 6 bases and J by 8 bases, and 23 bases separated the two germline ends. Incomplete CDR3 DNA: TGTGCCAGCAGTAAAAATCGGTGGTTTTCCCCGCATGAG. Its translation is CASSKNRWFSPHE. The CDR3 as a whole reads CASSKNRWFSPHEQFF.

This clone was observed many times. The CDR3 goes on 3 residues after the read ends, and that part is filled in from the germline J gene. This chain links TRBV9 with TRBJ2-7; D may match TRBD1 or TRBD2 (5 bases each). V was trimmed by 0 bases and J by 3 bases, leaving 16 bases between them. The CDR3 loop spans 16 amino acids. Germline loops: CDR1 SGDLS, CDR2 YYNGEE. Incomplete CDR3 DNA: TGTGCCAGCAGCGTAGGAGGAGGACAAGACCGCTACGAG. Translated, it gives CASSVGGGQDRYE. The whole CDR3 is CASSVGGGQDRYEQYF. Combining the CDR3 with reference TRBV9 and TRBJ2-7 gives the whole variable domain DSGVTQTPKHLITATGQRVTLRCSPRSGDLSVYWYQQSLDQGLQFLIQYYNGEERAKGNILERFSAQQFPDLHSELNLSSLELGDSALYFCASSVGGGQDRYEQYFGPGTRLTVT.

This clone was counted at least ten times. The missing CDR3 end, 3 residues past where the read stops, is filled in from the germline J gene. This chain uses TRBV20-1 with TRBJ2-7; TRBD1 matches at 10 bases. The CDR3 consists of 16 residues. The V gene end was trimmed by 0 bases and the J gene end by 3 bases; junction bases not matched to a gene: 8. Germline CDR1 and CDR2: DFQATT and SNEGSKA (reference sequence). The CDR3 sequence: CSAREGRTGGNYEQYF. The sequenced CDR3 bases are TGCAGTGCTAGAGAAGGTCGGACAGGGGGGAACTACGAG.

This clone was picked up many times. At one of its ends the junction is not consistent with the germline gene, which may arise from a read error. The read falls 3 residues short of the CDR3 end, and the missing part is taken from the germline J gene. V usage is TRBV4-2 and J usage is TRBJ1-1, with 7 positions matching TRBD1. The length of the CDR3 is 14 residues. CDR1 LGHNA and CDR2 YNFKEQ come from the germline V gene. The covered CDR3 bases are TGCGCCAGCAGCCACGACAGGGCAAACACTGAA. This codes for CASSHDRANTE. The complete CDR3 protein is CASSHDRANTEAFF.

This clone was recorded at least ten times. The read ends 3 residues before the CDR3 terminus; that terminus is restored from the germline J gene. This chain joins TRBV23-1 and TRBJ2-7; D unclear. TRBV23-1 is designated an ORF whose function remains uncertain. Between the trimmed V and J ends, which lost 6 bases and 2 bases, there was a span of 26 bases. The length of the CDR3 is 18 residues. CDR3 amino acids: CASSPMVLGWAWAYEQYF. The CDR3 bases that were read are TGCGCCAGCAGCCCAATGGTCCTTGGATGGGCTTGGGCCTACGAG.

This clone was recorded many times. The sequenced fragment ends 3 residues before the CDR3 boundary, so the rest is inferred from the germline J gene. The J gene is TRBJ1-4, the V gene TRBV12-5; no firm D call. V was clipped by 0 bases and J by 5 bases, with 10 bases between them. The CDR3 is made up of 15 amino acids. CDR1 is LGHNT and CDR2 is FRNRAP in the germline V gene. The CDR3 loop reads CASGLVIGRNEKLFF. The CDR3 DNA, read in part, is TGTGCTAGTGGTTTGGTAATCGGCAGGAATGAAAAA. Variable domain in full (rest from reference TRBV12-5 and TRBJ1-4): DARVTQTPRHKVTEMGQEVTMRCQPILGHNTVFWYRQTMMQGLELLAYFRNRAPLDDSGMPKDRFSAEMPDATLATLKIQPSEPRDSAVYFCASGLVIGRNEKLFFGSGTQLSVL.

This clone came up many times. The read terminates 3 residues ahead of where the CDR3 ends, so the germline J gene completes it. The chain couples TRBV23-1 to TRBJ2-3; TRBD1 agrees at 10 bases. TRBV23-1 is an open reading frame whose function is uncertain. The CDR3 covers 20 residues. Unmatched junction bases numbered 17, after V lost 3 bases and J lost 2 bases. The CDR3 spells CASSHPGTGVCPFLTDTQYF. The covered CDR3 bases are TGCGCCAGCAGTCACCCCGGGACAGGGGTCTGCCCGTTCCTCACAGATACG.

This clone was counted ten times or more. The read stops 3 residues short of the end of the CDR3; the missing end is completed from the germline J gene. The chain has TRBV7-3 and TRBJ2-3, with a weak D call TRBD2 (5 bases). The CDR3 runs to 15 residues. Germline V CDR1 and CDR2: SGHTA, FQGTGA. V dropped 2 bases and J dropped 4 bases, with 13 bases sitting between them. The sequenced CDR3 bases are TGTGCCAGCAGCTTAGACGGCGGGCTCTCAGATACG. It translates to CASSLDGGLSDT. The complete CDR3 reads CASSLDGGLSDTQYF. Drawing the rest from reference TRBV7-3 and TRBJ2-3, the complete variable domain is GAGVSQTPSNKVTEKGKYVELRCDPISGHTALYWYRQSLGQGPEFLIYFQGTGAADDSGLPNDRFFAVRPEGSVSTLKIQRTERGDSAVYLCASSLDGGLSDTQYFGPGTRLTVL.

This clone was observed at least ten times. The CDR3 end lies 3 residues beyond the end of the read and is filled in from the germline J gene. The chain uses TRBV19 and TRBJ2-2; 9 bases agree with TRBD1. Trimming took 6 bases from V and 7 from J; bases not matched to a gene: 9. The CDR3 is 15 amino acids. Germline lookup yields CDR1 LNHDA and CDR2 SQIVND (reference sequence). The part of the CDR3 DNA that was read is TGTGCCAGTAGCCGAACAGGGGGCGCGGGCGGGGAG. This sequence encodes CASSRTGGAGGE. The CDR3 reads in full as CASSRTGGAGGELFF.

The table lists this clone with many counts. The read terminates 3 residues before the CDR3 end, so the remaining end is supplied by the germline J gene. This chain joins TRBV28 and TRBJ2-3, with TRBD1 identical over 8 bases. This CDR3 spans 14 amino acids. Germline V gene sequence: CDR1 MDHEN, CDR2 SYDVKM. The V and J ends lost 6 bases and 5 bases, in that order; junction bases with no gene match: 7. The covered CDR3 bases are TGTGCCAGCAGCCGGACAGGGATCGGAGATACG. It is translated as CASSRTGIGDT. In full, the CDR3 is CASSRTGIGDTQYF.

This clone was observed a handful of times. The CDR3 end is not reached by the read, which stops 3 residues before it; the germline J gene fills it in. The V call is TRBV6-2 or TRBV6-3, the J call TRBJ1-1; D might be TRBD1 (6 bases). Trimming cost V 6 bases and J 5 bases, with 13 bases left between them. CDR1 is MNHEY, CDR2 SVGEGT, per germline. CDR3 length: 13 residues. The CDR3: CASRRGGDTEAFF. CDR3 DNA (partial): TGTGCCAGCAGGAGAGGGGGGGATACTGAA.

Points on this clone: The CDR3 end is not reached by the read, which stops 3 residues before it; the germline J gene fills it in. V gene TRBV11-3 combines with J gene TRBJ2-7; D is unclear. V was pared by 5 bases and J by 0 bases, with 11 bases between. The CDR3 is 14 residues long. CDR1 SGHNT and CDR2 YENEEA come from the germline V gene. Incomplete CDR3 DNA: TGTGCCAGCAGCCCCGATCCCAGCTCCTACGAG. Amino acids: CASSPDPSSYE. The entire CDR3 is CASSPDPSSYEQYF.

This clone was detected ten times or more. The read terminates 3 residues before the CDR3 end, so the remaining end is supplied by the germline J gene. This chain uses TRBV19 with TRBJ2-3; TRBD1 matches at 7 bases. The CDR3 covers 14 residues. Germline CDR1 is LNHDA and CDR2 is SQIVND (reference sequence). The junction had 6 bases not matched to a gene; V was cut back by 6 bases and J by 3 bases. Here the CDR3 reads CASRPTGSTDTQYF. The CDR3 DNA, read in part, is TGTGCCAGTAGGCCGACAGGGAGTACAGATACG.

This clone has ten or more counts. The read finishes 3 residues shy of the CDR3 end, and the germline J gene is used to complete it. The chain has TRBV13 and TRBJ2-6; 7 bases agree with TRBD1. Looked up from germline, CDR1 is PRHDT and CDR2 is FYEKMQ (reference sequence). The CDR3 is 19 residues long. J was trimmed by 0 bases and V by 4 bases; bases with no gene match: 12. The CDR3 here is CASSYIPRDSRSGANVLTF. The CDR3 DNA, read in part, is TGTGCCAGCAGCTATATTCCCCGGGACAGCCGCTCTGGGGCCAACGTC.

This clone has ten or more counts. The missing CDR3 end, 3 residues past where the read stops, is filled in from the germline J gene. This chain links TRBV7-3 with TRBJ2-7; D perhaps matches TRBD1 (5 bases). With 4 bases removed from V and 6 bases from J, the gap between germline ends came to 13 bases. CDR3 length: 13 amino acids. Germline-derived CDR1 and CDR2 are SGHTA and FQGTGA. CDR3 sequence: CASSSTNTGEQYF. The DNA read from the CDR3 is TGTGCCAGCAGCTCGACGAATACAGGCGAG.